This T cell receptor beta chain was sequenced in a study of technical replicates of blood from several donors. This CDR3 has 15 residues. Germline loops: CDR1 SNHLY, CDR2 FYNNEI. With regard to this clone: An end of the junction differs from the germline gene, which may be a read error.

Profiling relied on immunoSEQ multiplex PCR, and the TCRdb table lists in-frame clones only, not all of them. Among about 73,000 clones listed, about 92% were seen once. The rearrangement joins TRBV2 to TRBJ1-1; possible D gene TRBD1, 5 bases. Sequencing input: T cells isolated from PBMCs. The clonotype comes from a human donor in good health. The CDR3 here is CASTEEDTRYTEAFF. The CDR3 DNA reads TGTGCCAGCACTGAAGAGGACACCCGGTACACTGAAGCTTTCTTT.